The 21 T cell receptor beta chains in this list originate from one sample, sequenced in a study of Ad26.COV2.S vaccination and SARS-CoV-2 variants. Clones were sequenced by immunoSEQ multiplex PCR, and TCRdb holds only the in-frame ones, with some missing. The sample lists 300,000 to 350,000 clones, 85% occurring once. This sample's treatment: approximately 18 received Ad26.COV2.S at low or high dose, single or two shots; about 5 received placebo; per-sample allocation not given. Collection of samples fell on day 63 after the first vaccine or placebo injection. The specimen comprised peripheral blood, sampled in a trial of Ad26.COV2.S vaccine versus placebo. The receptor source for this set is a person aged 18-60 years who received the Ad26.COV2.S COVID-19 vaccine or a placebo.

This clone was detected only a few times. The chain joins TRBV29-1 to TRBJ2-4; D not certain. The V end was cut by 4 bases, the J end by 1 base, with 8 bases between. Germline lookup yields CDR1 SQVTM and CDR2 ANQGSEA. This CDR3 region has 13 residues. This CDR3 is CSVAAVAKNIQYF. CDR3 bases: TGCAGCGTTGCGGCGGTTGCCAAAAACATTCAGTACTTC.

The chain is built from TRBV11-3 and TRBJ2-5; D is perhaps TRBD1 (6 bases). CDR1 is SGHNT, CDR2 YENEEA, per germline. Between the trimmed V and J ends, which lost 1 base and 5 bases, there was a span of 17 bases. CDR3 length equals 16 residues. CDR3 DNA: TGTGCCAGCAGCTTAGCCTTGACAGGCGCAGGGGAGACCCAGTACTTC. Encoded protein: CASSLALTGAGETQYF. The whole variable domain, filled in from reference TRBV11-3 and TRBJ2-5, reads EAGVVQSPRYKIIEKKQPVAFWCNPISGHNTLYWYLQNLGQGPELLIRYENEEAVDDSQLPKDRFSAERLKGVDSTLKIQPAELGDSAVYLCASSLALTGAGETQYFGPGTRLLVL.

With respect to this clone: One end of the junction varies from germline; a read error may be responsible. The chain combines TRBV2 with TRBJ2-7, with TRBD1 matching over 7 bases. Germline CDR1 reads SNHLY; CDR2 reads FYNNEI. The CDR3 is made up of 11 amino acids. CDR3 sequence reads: CASRAGGAPFF. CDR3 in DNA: TGTGCCAGCAGGGCAGGGGGAGCCCCTTTCTTC.

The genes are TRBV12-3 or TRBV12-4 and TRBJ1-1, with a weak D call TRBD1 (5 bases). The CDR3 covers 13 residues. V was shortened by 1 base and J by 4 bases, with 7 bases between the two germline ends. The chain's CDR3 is CASSLGQGTEAFF. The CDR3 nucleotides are TGTGCCAGCAGTTTAGGTCAGGGCACTGAAGCTTTCTTT.

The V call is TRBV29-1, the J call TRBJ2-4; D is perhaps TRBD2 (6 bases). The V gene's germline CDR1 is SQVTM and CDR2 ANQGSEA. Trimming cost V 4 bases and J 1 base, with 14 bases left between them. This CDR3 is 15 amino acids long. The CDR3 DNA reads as TGCAGCGTTGGGGGCGGCCGGGGGGCCAAAAACATTCAGTACTTC. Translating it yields CSVGGGRGAKNIQYF.

Written as DNA, the CDR3 is TGTGCCAGAAGCTTATTATCACAGCGGGGGGGGTTCTTC. Translation gives CARSLLSQRGGFF. The chain is built from TRBV7-5 and TRBJ2-1; TRBD2 was called by the table and not checked on the DNA. TRBV7-5 is termed a pseudogene. The CDR3 sequence is 13 residues long.

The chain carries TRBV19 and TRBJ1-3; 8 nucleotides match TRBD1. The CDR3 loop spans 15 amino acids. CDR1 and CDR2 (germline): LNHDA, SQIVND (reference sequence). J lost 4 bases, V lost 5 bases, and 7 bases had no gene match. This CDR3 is CASSLQGAIGNTIYF. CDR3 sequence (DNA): TGTGCCAGTAGTCTCCAGGGGGCAATCGGAAACACCATATATTTT.

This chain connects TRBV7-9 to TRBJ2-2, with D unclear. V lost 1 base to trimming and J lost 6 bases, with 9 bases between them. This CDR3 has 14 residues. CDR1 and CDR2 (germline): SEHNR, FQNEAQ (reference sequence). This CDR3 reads CASSLVGPAGELFF. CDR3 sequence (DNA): TGTGCCAGCAGCTTAGTTGGACCCGCCGGGGAGCTGTTTTTT. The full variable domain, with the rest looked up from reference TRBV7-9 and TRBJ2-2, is DTGVSQNPRHKITKRGQNVTFRCDPISEHNRLYWYRQTLGQGPEFLTYFQNEAQLEKSRLLSDRFSAERPKGSFSTLEIQRTEQGDSAMYLCASSLVGPAGELFFGEGSRLTVL.

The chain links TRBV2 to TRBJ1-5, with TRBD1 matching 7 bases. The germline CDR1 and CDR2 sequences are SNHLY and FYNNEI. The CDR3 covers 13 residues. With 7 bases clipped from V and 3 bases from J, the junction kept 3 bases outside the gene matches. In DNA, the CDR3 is TGTGCCAGCAAGGGACAGAACAATCAGCCCCAGCATTTT. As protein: CASKGQNNQPQHF.

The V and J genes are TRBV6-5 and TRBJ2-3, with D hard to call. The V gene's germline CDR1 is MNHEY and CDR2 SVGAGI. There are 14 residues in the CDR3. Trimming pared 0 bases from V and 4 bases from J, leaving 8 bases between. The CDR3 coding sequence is TGTGCCAGCAGTTACTCTTCTGCCGCAGATACGCAGTATTTT. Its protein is CASSYSSAADTQYF.

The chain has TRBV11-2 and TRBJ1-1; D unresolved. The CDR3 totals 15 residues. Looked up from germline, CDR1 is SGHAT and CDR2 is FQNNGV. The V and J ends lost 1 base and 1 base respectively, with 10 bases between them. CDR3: CASSLGHGENTEAFF. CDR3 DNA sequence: TGTGCCAGCAGCTTAGGCCACGGGGAGAACACTGAAGCTTTCTTT.

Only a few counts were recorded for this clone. In DNA form, the CDR3 reads TGTGCCAGCAGCGCTGATTACAGGGGGACCGAGCAGTACTTC. Translated, it gives CASSADYRGTEQYF. The chain employs TRBV9 and TRBJ2-7, with 8 bases lining up with TRBD1. Germline assignment: CDR1 SGDLS and CDR2 YYNGEE. V shed 3 bases, J shed 6 bases, and the junction held 8 bases outside the gene matches. The CDR3 totals 14 residues.

CDR3 sequence (DNA): TGTGCCAGCAGCTCCGGGACAGGGTACACCGGGGAGCTGTTTTTT. Amino acid sequence: CASSSGTGYTGELFF. The chain joins TRBV7-8 to TRBJ2-2; 9 bases agree with TRBD1. With 4 bases clipped from V and 3 bases from J, the junction kept 3 bases outside the gene matches. Germline V gene lookup returns CDR1 SGHVS and CDR2 FQNEAQ. The CDR3 has 15 amino acids.

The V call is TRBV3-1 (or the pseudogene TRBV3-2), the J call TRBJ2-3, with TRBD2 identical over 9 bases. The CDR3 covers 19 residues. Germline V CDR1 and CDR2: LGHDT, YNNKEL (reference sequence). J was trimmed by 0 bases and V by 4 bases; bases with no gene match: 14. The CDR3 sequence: CASSRIIAGVSNSTDTQYF. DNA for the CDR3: TGTGCCAGCAGCCGTATCATAGCGGGGGTTTCGAATAGCACAGATACGCAGTATTTT.

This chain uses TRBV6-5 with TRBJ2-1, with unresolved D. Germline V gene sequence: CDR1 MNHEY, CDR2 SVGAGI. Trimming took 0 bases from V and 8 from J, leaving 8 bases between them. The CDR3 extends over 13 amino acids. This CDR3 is CASSYSSSYEQFF. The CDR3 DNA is TGTGCCAGCAGTTACTCCTCCAGCTATGAGCAGTTCTTC.

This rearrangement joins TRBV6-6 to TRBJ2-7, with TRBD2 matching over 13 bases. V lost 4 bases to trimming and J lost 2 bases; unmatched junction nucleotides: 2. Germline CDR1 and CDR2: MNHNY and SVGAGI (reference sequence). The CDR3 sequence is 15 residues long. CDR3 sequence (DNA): TGTGCCAGCAGTTTCGGGACTAGCGGGGCCTACGAGCAGTACTTC. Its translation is CASSFGTSGAYEQYF.

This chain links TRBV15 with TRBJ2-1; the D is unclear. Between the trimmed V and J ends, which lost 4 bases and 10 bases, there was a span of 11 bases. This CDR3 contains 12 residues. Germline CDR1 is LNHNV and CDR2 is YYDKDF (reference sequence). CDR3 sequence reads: CATSTTPVEQFF. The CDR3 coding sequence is TGTGCCACCAGCACGACTCCCGTGGAGCAGTTCTTC.

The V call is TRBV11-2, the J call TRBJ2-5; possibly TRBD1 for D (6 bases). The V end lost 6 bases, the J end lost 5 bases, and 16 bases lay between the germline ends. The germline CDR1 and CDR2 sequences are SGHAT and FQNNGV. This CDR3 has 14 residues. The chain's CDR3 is CASRGSPRGETQYF. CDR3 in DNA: TGTGCCAGCAGGGGATCCCCGAGGGGGGAGACCCAGTACTTC.

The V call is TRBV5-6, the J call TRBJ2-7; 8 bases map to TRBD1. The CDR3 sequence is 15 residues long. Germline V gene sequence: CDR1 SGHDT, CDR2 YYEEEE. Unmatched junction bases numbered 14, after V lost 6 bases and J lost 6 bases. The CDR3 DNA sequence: TGTGCCAGCACCACAAGGGACAGGAGGTCTGGCGAGCAGTACTTC. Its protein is CASTTRDRRSGEQYF.

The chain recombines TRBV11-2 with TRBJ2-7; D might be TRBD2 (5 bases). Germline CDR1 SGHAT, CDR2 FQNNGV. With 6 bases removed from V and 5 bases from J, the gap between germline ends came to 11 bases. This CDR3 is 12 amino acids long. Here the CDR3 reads CASRNGENEQYF. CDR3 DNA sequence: TGTGCCAGCAGAAACGGGGAGAACGAGCAGTACTTC.

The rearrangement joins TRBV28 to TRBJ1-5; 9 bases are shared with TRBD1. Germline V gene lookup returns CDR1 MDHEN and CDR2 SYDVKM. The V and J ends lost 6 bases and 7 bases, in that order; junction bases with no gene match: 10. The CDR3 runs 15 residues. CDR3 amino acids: CASRPGTGSSQPQHF. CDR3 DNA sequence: TGTGCCAGCAGACCCGGGACAGGGTCATCCCAGCCCCAGCATTTT.